The TCR beta chain under discussion was sequenced for a study of T-cell memory formation after mild COVID-19. Study at large: For the most part, TCR clusters were specific to one donor.

The ends were cut back, 0 bases at V and 5 bases at J, with 14 bases in the middle. The germline gives CDR1 GTSNPN, CDR2 SVGIG (reference sequence). The CDR3 length is 15 residues. Using its own MiXCR run on the 5' RACE reads, TCRdb lists one record per CDR3 protein. The sample contains some 320,000 distinct CDR3 sequences, less than 20% of which appear only once. This clonotype was obtained from a man younger than 30 who had mild COVID-19 (a few samples of this study predate the infection). Cell type and time point are not known. The sequencing sample was made of PBMCs or a T cell subset sorted from them (not recorded which). V is TRBV30 and J is TRBJ2-1; D is perhaps TRBD1 or TRBD2 (5 bases each). CDR3 nucleotides: TGTGCCTGGAGTGTCGGGGCCCGCTCAGACAATGAGCAGTTCTTC. Amino acid sequence: CAWSVGARSDNEQFF.